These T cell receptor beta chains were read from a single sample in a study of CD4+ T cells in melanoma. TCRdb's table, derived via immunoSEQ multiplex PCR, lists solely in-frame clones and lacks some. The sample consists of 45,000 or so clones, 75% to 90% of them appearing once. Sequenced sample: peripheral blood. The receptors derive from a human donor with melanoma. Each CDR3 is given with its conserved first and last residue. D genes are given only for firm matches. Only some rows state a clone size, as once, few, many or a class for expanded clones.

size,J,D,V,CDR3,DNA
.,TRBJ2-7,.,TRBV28,CASSFFGTNEQYF,TGTGCCAGCAGTTTCTTTGGAACAAACGAGCAGTACTTC
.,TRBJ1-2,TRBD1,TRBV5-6,CASSSTGTGTGIANYGYTF,TGTGCCAGCAGCTCAACCGGAACCGGGACAGGGATCGCTAACTATGGCTACACCTTC
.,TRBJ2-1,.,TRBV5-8,CASSLLGGQFNEQFF,TGTGCCAGCAGCTTGCTGGGGGGGCAGTTCAATGAGCAGTTCTTC
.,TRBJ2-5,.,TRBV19,CASSMRGQETQYF,TGTGCCAGTAGTATGCGGGGCCAAGAGACCCAGTACTTC
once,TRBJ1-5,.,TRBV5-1,CASSLDGASNQPQHF,TGCGCCAGCAGCTTGGACGGGGCTAGCAATCAGCCCCAGCATTTT
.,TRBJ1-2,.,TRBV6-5,CASRRAGTSYGYTF,TGTGCCAGCAGAAGAGCCGGGACATCCTATGGCTACACCTTC
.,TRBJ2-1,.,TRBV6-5,CASSFINRVNEQFF,TGTGCCAGCAGTTTCATCAACAGGGTCAATGAGCAGTTCTTC
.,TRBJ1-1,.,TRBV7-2,CASSLGGGWTEAFF,TGTGCCAGCAGCTTAGGTGGGGGCTGGACTGAAGCTTTCTTT
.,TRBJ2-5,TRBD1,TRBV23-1,CASSADRDETQYF,TGCGCCAGCAGTGCGGACAGGGATGAGACCCAGTACTTC
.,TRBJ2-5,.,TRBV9,CASSGPWGITQETQYF,TGTGCCAGCAGCGGGCCCTGGGGAATTACTCAAGAGACCCAGTACTTC
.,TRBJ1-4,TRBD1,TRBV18,CASSRDRNEKLFF,TGTGCCAGCTCTCGGGACAGAAATGAAAAACTGTTTTTT
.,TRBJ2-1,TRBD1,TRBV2,CASITGVEQFF,TGTGCCAGCATTACAGGGGTTGAGCAGTTCTTC
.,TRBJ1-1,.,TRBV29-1,CSADVVTEAFF,TGCAGCGCTGACGTAGTCACTGAAGCTTTCTTT
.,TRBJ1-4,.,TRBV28,CASEGGSSEKLFF,TGTGCCAGCGAAGGGGGAAGCAGTGAAAAACTGTTTTTT
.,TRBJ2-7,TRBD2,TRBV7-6,CASSRLAGDSYEQYF,TGTGCCAGCAGCCGACTAGCGGGGGACTCCTACGAGCAGTACTTC
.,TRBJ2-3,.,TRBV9,CASSVAPGVRDTQYF,TGTGCCAGCAGCGTAGCGCCCGGCGTTCGTGATACGCAGTATTTT
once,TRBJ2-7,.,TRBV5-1,CASSKLPLAGYEQYF,TGCGCCAGCAGTAAACTCCCTTTGGCGGGTTACGAGCAGTACTTC
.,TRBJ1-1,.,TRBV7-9,CASSYQVGTRGNTEAFF,TGTGCCAGCAGCTACCAAGTAGGGACGCGGGGGAACACTGAAGCTTTCTTT
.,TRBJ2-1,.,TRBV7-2,CASSPQGRSSYNEQFF,TGTGCCAGCAGCCCACAGGGTAGAAGCTCCTACAATGAGCAGTTCTTC
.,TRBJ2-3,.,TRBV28,CASSLSSTDTQYF,TGTGCCAGCAGTTTATCTAGCACAGATACGCAGTATTTT
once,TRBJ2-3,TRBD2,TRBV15,CATSRGRLAGAPGTDTQYF,TGTGCCACCAGCAGAGGGCGACTAGCGGGGGCCCCAGGGACAGATACGCAGTATTTT
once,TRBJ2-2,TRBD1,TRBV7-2,CASSHRQGNTGELFF,TGTGCCAGCAGCCATCGACAGGGTAACACCGGGGAGCTGTTTTTT
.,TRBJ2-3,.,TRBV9,CASSTSTTDTQCF,TGTGCCAGCTCGACCTCAACCACAGATACGCAGTGTTTT
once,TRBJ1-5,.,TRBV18,CASSPGRVLQPQHF,TGTGCCAGCTCACCAGGAAGGGTACTACAGCCCCAGCATTTT
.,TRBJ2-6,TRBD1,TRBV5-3,CARSPCGTGSGGANVLTF,TGTGCCAGAAGCCCGTGTGGGACAGGGTCAGGAGGGGCCAACGTCCTGACTTTC
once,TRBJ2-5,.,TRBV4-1,CASSQGGLGGETQYF,TGCGCCAGCAGCCAAGGGGGGTTAGGGGGAGAGACCCAGTACTTC
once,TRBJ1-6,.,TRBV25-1,CASSEGDSPLHF,TGTGCCAGCAGCGAAGGTGATTCACCCCTCCACTTT
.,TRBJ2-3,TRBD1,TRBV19,CASSIEDRVDTQYF,TGTGCCAGTAGTATAGAGGACAGGGTAGATACGCAGTATTTT
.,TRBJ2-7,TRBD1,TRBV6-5,CASSLGQAAYEQYF,TGTGCCAGCAGTCTAGGACAGGCTGCCTACGAGCAGTACTTC
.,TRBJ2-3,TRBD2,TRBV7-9,CASSLALAGTTDTQYF,TGTGCCAGCAGCTTAGCGCTAGCGGGGACCACAGATACGCAGTATTTT
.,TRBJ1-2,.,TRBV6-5,CASTQGLDGYTF,TGTGCCAGCACGCAGGGTCTTGATGGCTACACCTTC
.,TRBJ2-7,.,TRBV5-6,CASSLGTDLYEQYF,TGTGCCAGCAGCTTGGGGACGGACCTCTACGAGCAGTACTTC
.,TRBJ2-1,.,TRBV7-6,CASSETNLAQFF,TGTGCCAGCAGCGAAACCAATCTGGCGCAGTTCTTC
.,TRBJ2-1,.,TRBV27,CASMRGEHEQFF,TGTGCCAGCATGAGGGGAGAACATGAGCAGTTCTTC
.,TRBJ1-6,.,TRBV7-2,CASSLVLGSPSYNSPLHF,TGTGCCAGCAGCTTAGTCCTCGGTTCCCCATCCTATAATTCACCCCTCCACTTT
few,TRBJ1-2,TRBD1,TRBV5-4,CASSRDRVKEGYTF,TGTGCCAGCAGTAGGGACAGGGTTAAGGAGGGCTACACCTTC
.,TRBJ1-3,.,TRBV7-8,CASSLPRHGPTGNTIYF,TGTGCCAGCAGCTTACCCAGACATGGTCCGACTGGAAACACCATATATTTT
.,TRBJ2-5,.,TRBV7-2,CASSPTRIWETQYF,TGTGCCAGCAGCCCCACTAGGATTTGGGAGACCCAGTACTTC
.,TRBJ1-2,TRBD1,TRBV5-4,CASSFPPGQDYGYTF,TGTGCCAGCAGCTTTCCCCCGGGACAGGACTATGGCTACACCTTC
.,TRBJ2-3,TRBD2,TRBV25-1,CASSEVIPASGHTDTQYF,TGTGCCAGCAGTGAAGTCATCCCGGCTAGCGGTCACACAGATACGCAGTATTTT
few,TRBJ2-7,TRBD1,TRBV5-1,CASSLRTGVEQYF,TGCGCCAGCAGCTTGCGGACAGGAGTCGAGCAGTACTTC
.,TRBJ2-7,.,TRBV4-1,CASSQRRGEAYEQYF,TGCGCCAGCAGTCAACGCAGGGGTGAGGCCTACGAGCAGTACTTC
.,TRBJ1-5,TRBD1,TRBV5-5,CASSLTGTENQPQHF,TGTGCCAGCAGCTTAACCGGGACAGAAAATCAGCCCCAGCATTTT
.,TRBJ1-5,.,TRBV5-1,CASSTEPRKNQPQHF,TGCGCCAGCAGCACCGAACCCCGGAAAAACCAGCCCCAGCATTTT
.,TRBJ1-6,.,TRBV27,CASRSRGFNSPLHF,TGTGCCAGCCGATCCAGGGGATTTAATTCACCCCTCCACTTT
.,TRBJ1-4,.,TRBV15,CATSRDVGREKLFF,TGTGCCACCAGCAGAGATGTGGGACGTGAAAAACTGTTTTTT
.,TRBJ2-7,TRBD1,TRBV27,CASGAGGNEQYF,TGTGCCAGCGGGGCAGGGGGCAACGAGCAGTACTTC
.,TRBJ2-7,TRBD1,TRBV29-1,CSVATGPYEQYF,TGCAGCGTTGCGACAGGGCCCTACGAGCAGTACTTC
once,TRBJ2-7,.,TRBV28,CASGTYEQYF,TGTGCCAGCGGAACCTACGAGCAGTACTTC
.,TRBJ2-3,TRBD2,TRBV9,CASSVGLAGGPGTDTQYF,TGTGCCAGCAGCGTAGGACTAGCGGGGGGGCCCGGCACAGATACGCAGTATTTT
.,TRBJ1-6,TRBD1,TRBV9,CASSVSGTGESPLHF,TGTGCCAGCAGCGTTTCCGGGACAGGGGAATCACCCCTCCACTTT
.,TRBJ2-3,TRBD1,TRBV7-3,CASSQDRETDTQYF,TGTGCCAGCAGCCAGGACAGGGAAACAGATACGCAGTATTTT
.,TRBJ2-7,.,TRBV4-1,CASSQAAGSYEQYF,TGCGCCAGCAGCCAAGCAGCAGGGTCCTACGAGCAGTACTTC
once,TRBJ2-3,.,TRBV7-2,CASSLTDGADTQYF,TGTGCCAGCAGCCTAACCGACGGGGCAGATACGCAGTATTTT
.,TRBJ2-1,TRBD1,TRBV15,CATSPREGTGMSNEQFF,TGTGCCACCAGCCCCCGCGAGGGGACAGGGATGAGCAATGAGCAGTTCTTC